This TCR beta chain was captured in a study of cytomegalovirus exposure and HLA in healthy donors. Study findings and constraints: Sequences of the TCR beta chain were said to predict the HLA-A and HLA-B alleles of most subjects accurately. TCR beta chain V- and J-gene trimming was linked, in a later analysis, to a missense variant in DCLRE1C.

This clone was seen a handful of times. Antigen unknown. PCR used 60 Vbeta primers and 13 Jbeta primers. Using immunoSEQ multiplex PCR, the repertoire was profiled, and TCRdb retains in-frame clones only, with some absent. The table includes roughly 200,000 clones, around three quarters detected once. With 1 base removed from V and 7 bases from J, the gap between germline ends came to 5 bases. The CDR3 is 11 residues long. Germline lookup yields CDR1 SEHNR and CDR2 FQNEAQ (reference sequence). The clonotype comes from a woman between 40 and 55 years old in good health and CMV-seronegative. Sequenced input: PBMCs. The chain recombines TRBV7-9 with TRBJ2-7, with no clear D. The chain's CDR3 is CASSLDGEQYF. CDR3 sequence (DNA): TGTGCCAGCAGCTTAGACGGGGAGCAGTACTTC.